This TCR beta chain was identified during a study of blood T cells in healthy people across ages. Using a J-beta primer mix together with a sample-barcoded 5' primer, a second PCR was run for about 6 to 12 cycles. TCRdb called the 5' RACE reads again in MiXCR, with one record for every CDR3 protein. The table has roughly 700,000 distinct CDR3 sequences, around a quarter seen once. The V end lost 3 bases, the J end lost 4 bases, and 10 bases lay between the germline ends. CDR1 PRHDT and CDR2 FYEKMQ come from the germline V gene (reference sequence). This CDR3 has 14 amino acids. In addition, the sample was reused for a study of T cells of mothers and their children.

The sequence was obtained from a boy aged 10-17 years in good health. The sample taken for sequencing was blood. The genes are TRBV13 and TRBJ1-3; TRBD1 is a possible D gene (6 bases). The DNA of the CDR3 is TGTGCCAGCAGCTTTTCGGACAGCGGAAACACCATATATTTT. It encodes CASSFSDSGNTIYF.